These 21 T cell receptor beta chains originate from one sample sequenced in a study of neurological immune-mediated disorders. In TCRdb, the 5' RACE reads were re-called with MiXCR into one record per CDR3 protein. The repertoire consists of under 40,000 distinct CDR3 sequences, with 6.5% to 7.5% occurring once and the leading ten covering roughly 5.6%. Sequencing was performed on CD4+ T cells from blood. All receptors come from a man aged 45-65 years in good health.

This clonotype was detected many times. This rearrangement joins TRBV28 to TRBJ1-2; tentative D call: TRBD1 (5 bases). The germline V gene has CDR1 MDHEN and CDR2 SYDVKM. This CDR3 has 15 residues. Between the trimmed V and J ends, which lost 4 bases and 0 bases, there was a span of 12 bases. The CDR3 nucleotides are TGTGCCAGCAGTTCAGGGTTTCTTACTAACTATGGCTACACCTTC. It codes for CASSSGFLTNYGYTF.

This clonotype has ten or more counts. The J gene is TRBJ2-7, the V gene TRBV20-1; 9 positions match TRBD1. Trimming at V came to 6 bases and at J to 0 bases, leaving 6 bases not matched to a gene. CDR1 is DFQATT, CDR2 SNEGSKA, per germline (reference sequence). The CDR3 sequence is 14 residues long. The CDR3 DNA reads as TGCAGTGCACGACCGGGACAGGGCTCCTACGAGCAGTACTTC. It codes for CSARPGQGSYEQYF.

Many counts were recorded for this clonotype. The chain is built from TRBV5-1 and TRBJ2-7, with 11 positions matching TRBD1. V dropped 3 bases and J dropped 2; count of bases not matched to a gene: 4. Germline V gene data show CDR1 as SGHRS and CDR2 as YFSETQ. The CDR3 is 15 residues long. The CDR3 spells CASSSGQGGTYEQYF. In DNA, the CDR3 is TGCGCCAGCAGCTCGGGACAGGGGGGGACCTACGAGCAGTACTTC.

This clonotype occurred many times. The chain uses TRBV20-1 and TRBJ1-1; tentatively, D is TRBD1 (5 bases). Trimming pared 7 bases from V and 6 bases from J, leaving 24 bases between. The CDR3 consists of 15 residues. CDR1 and CDR2 from the germline V gene are DFQATT and SNEGSKA (reference sequence). CDR3 nucleotide sequence: TGCAGTGGCATTCAAGCGTCGGGGCATGGGGCTGAAGCTTTCTTT. It encodes CSGIQASGHGAEAFF.

This clonotype was counted at least ten times. This chain uses TRBV27 with TRBJ1-5; the D gene is possibly TRBD1 (5 bases). The V end lost 10 bases, the J end lost 4 bases, and 17 bases lay between the germline ends. Germline V gives CDR1 MNHEY, CDR2 SMNVEV (reference sequence). This CDR3 has 14 amino acids. For the CDR3, the DNA is TGTGCCACCGCCTCCCGGGGGTGGAATCAGCCCCAGCATTTT. This gives the protein CATASRGWNQPQHF.

This clonotype was counted ten times or more. The J gene is TRBJ1-2, the V gene TRBV20-1, with 7 nucleotides matching TRBD1. V lost 2 bases, J lost 4 bases, and 7 bases stayed unmatched. CDR3 length: 14 amino acids. Per the germline V gene, CDR1 is DFQATT and CDR2 is SNEGSKA (reference sequence). The CDR3 DNA reads as TGCAGTGCTAGACAAAAGACAGGGAGCTATGGCTACACCTTC. This encodes CSARQKTGSYGYTF.

There are many counts of this clonotype. This rearrangement joins TRBV20-1 to TRBJ2-1; TRBD2 aligns across 10 bases. Trimming at V came to 4 bases and at J to 6 bases, leaving 6 bases not matched to a gene. The length of the CDR3 is 14 residues. The germline V gene has CDR1 DFQATT and CDR2 SNEGSKA (reference sequence). CDR3 residues: CSAKLSGRANEQFF. The CDR3 DNA sequence: TGCAGTGCTAAACTCAGCGGGAGGGCCAATGAGCAGTTCTTC.

This clonotype was seen many times. The chain is built from TRBV5-4 and TRBJ2-1; 12 nucleotides match TRBD2. CDR1 is SGHNT and CDR2 is YYREEE in the germline V gene (reference sequence). Germline trimming cut 7 bases from V and 8 bases from J; bases unmatched to any gene: 10. The CDR3 covers 15 residues. CDR3 sequence reads: CASGLAGGSGYEQFF. DNA for the CDR3: TGTGCCAGCGGGCTAGCGGGAGGGTCTGGCTATGAGCAGTTCTTC.

This chain uses TRBV20-1 with TRBJ2-3, with 7 bases identical to TRBD1. The CDR3 totals 12 residues. V was clipped by 6 bases and J by 8 bases; unmatched bases: 8. Germline CDR1 reads DFQATT; CDR2 reads SNEGSKA (reference sequence). CDR3 in amino acids: CSARGGWSTQYF. In DNA form, the CDR3 reads TGCAGTGCCCGAGGGGGCTGGAGTACGCAGTATTTT.

At least ten counts were recorded for this clonotype. The chain carries TRBV6-2 or TRBV6-3 and TRBJ1-1; D possibly corresponds to TRBD1 (6 bases). The germline CDR1 and CDR2 sequences are MNHEY and SVGEGT. CDR3 size: 16 residues. Trimming removed 0 bases from V and 1 base from J, with 12 bases in between. The CDR3 sequence: CASSYSMPGQNTEAFF. The CDR3 nucleotides read TGTGCCAGCAGTTACTCGATGCCGGGACAGAACACTGAAGCTTTCTTT.

The table lists this clonotype with many counts. The rearrangement uses TRBV7-2 and TRBJ1-2, with D unresolved. This CDR3 spans 12 amino acids. V lost 5 bases and J 7 bases, leaving 11 bases between the germline ends. Germline CDR1 reads SGHTA; CDR2 reads FQGNSA. CDR3 bases: TGTGCCAGCAGCCCCCTTCTCCTTGGCTACACCTTC. This encodes CASSPLLLGYTF.

This clonotype was detected ten times or more. CDR3 sequence (DNA): TGTGCCAGCACCCAAGGGGCCAGTTCCTACGAGCAGTACTTC. Protein: CASTQGASSYEQYF. This chain connects TRBV6-5 to TRBJ2-7, with D perhaps TRBD1 (5 bases). The CDR3 consists of 14 residues. V was pared by 7 bases and J by 1 base, with 14 bases between. CDR1 MNHEY and CDR2 SVGAGI come from the germline V gene.

The sample holds a few counts of this clonotype. The chain uses TRBV4-3 and TRBJ1-5, with D possibly TRBD1 on 6 matching bases. With 0 bases removed from V and 7 bases from J, the gap between germline ends came to 25 bases. CDR1 is LGHNA, CDR2 YSLEER, per germline. This CDR3 is 19 amino acids long. DNA for the CDR3: TGCGCCAGCAGCCAAGATTTAGGATACAGCGGGGGCTCGGGGCAGCCCCAGCATTTT. Residues: CASSQDLGYSGGSGQPQHF.

This clonotype was found many times. The genes are TRBV4-1 and TRBJ2-7, with D unresolved. Trimming stripped 1 base from V and 3 bases from J, with 22 bases between. Germline V gene lookup returns CDR1 MGHRA and CDR2 YSYEKL. The CDR3 is 18 amino acids. The CDR3, as DNA: TGCGCCAGCAGCCAAGGGCCAACACGACCGGTAGCTGGCTACGAGCAGTACTTC. Translated: CASSQGPTRPVAGYEQYF.

This clonotype appeared a few times. This chain joins TRBV28 and TRBJ2-5, with a weak D call TRBD2 (5 bases). The V end was cut by 4 bases, the J end by 9 bases, with 18 bases between. This CDR3 contains 14 residues. Germline V CDR1 and CDR2: MDHEN, SYDVKM. In DNA form, the CDR3 reads TGTGCCAGCAGTTCCAGTGGGCCTTCCGGGGCCCAGTACTTC. Residues: CASSSSGPSGAQYF.

This clonotype showed up many times. The chain links TRBV7-2 to TRBJ1-1; a possible D gene is TRBD1 (6 bases). Germline CDR1 is SGHTA and CDR2 is FQGNSA. The CDR3 runs 14 residues. The V gene lost 3 bases and the J gene lost 4 bases, with 12 bases spanning the gap. The chain's CDR3 is CASSFDRTGTEAFF. In nucleotides, the CDR3 is TGTGCCAGCAGCTTCGACAGGACTGGCACTGAAGCTTTCTTT.

This clonotype was counted between two and nine times. This chain links TRBV15 with TRBJ1-5; D is possibly TRBD1 (5 bases). V was clipped by 0 bases and J by 6 bases, with 9 bases between them. This CDR3 has 14 residues. Germline V lookup: CDR1 LNHNV, CDR2 YYDKDF (reference sequence). The CDR3 is CATSRDGGSQPQHF. In nucleotides, the CDR3 is TGTGCCACCAGCAGAGATGGGGGGAGTCAGCCCCAGCATTTT.

This clonotype was recorded many times. The chain joins TRBV20-1 to TRBJ2-3; 8 bases match TRBD1. The length of the CDR3 is 15 residues. With 4 bases clipped from V and 2 bases from J, the junction kept 8 bases outside the gene matches. In germline, CDR1 is DFQATT, CDR2 SNEGSKA (reference sequence). The CDR3 nucleotides read TGCAGTGCTAAGAGTCGACAGGGGAACACAGATACGCAGTATTTT. Translation: CSAKSRQGNTDTQYF.

This clonotype has a count of ten or more. V and J are TRBV9 and TRBJ2-1; the D gene is possibly TRBD2 (5 bases). CDR1 is SGDLS, CDR2 YYNGEE, per germline. This CDR3 comprises 14 residues. Deletions cut 4 bases from V and 5 bases from J, with 13 bases between. CDR3 in DNA: TGTGCCAGCAGCCCTCCGGGATGGGACAATGAGCAGTTCTTC. Translating gives CASSPPGWDNEQFF.

Ten or more counts support this clonotype. V usage is TRBV20-1 and J usage is TRBJ2-7; 10 nucleotides align to TRBD2. The CDR3 has 17 amino acids. The ends lost 2 bases at V and 3 bases at J; junction bases unmatched: 13. Looked up from germline, CDR1 is DFQATT and CDR2 is SNEGSKA (reference sequence). The CDR3: CSARIPGLALLNYEQYF. The CDR3 DNA reads TGCAGTGCTAGAATCCCGGGACTAGCGCTGTTAAACTACGAGCAGTACTTC.

This clonotype was picked up a small number of times. The chain recombines TRBV28 with TRBJ1-5; D not resolved. The germline V gene has CDR1 MDHEN and CDR2 SYDVKM. V was clipped by 1 base and J by 9 bases, with 7 bases between them. The CDR3 length is 12 residues. In DNA, the CDR3 is TGTGCCAGCAGTTTATCACTTAGGCCCCAGCATTTT. This sequence encodes CASSLSLRPQHF.